This TCR beta chain appears in the sequencing data of a study of cytomegalovirus exposure and HLA in healthy donors. Notes on the study in general: The Asian-associated ancestry cluster reportedly had fewer N-insertions than the approximately 670-donor mean in a later analysis. Common viral pathogens seemed to be connected with several of the most significant clusters, according to a later analysis.

The donors comprised healthy bone marrow donors. The primer mix had 60 Vbeta and 13 Jbeta primers. Produced via immunoSEQ multiplex PCR; TCRdb's table is partial and in-frame only. The sample contains roughly 190,000 clones, around 75% of which appear only once. Of note for this clone: No antigen is known for it.

The length of the CDR3 is 15 residues. V lost 4 bases, J lost 5 bases, and 7 bases stayed unmatched. Germline V gives CDR1 SGHKS, CDR2 YYEKEE (reference sequence). The material sequenced was PBMCs. The chain uses TRBV5-5 and TRBJ2-5; TRBD1 matches at 11 bases. The TCR sequence derives from a man between 40 and 49 years old in good health and CMV-seropositive. CDR3 region: CASSLRDRGFETQYF. CDR3 DNA: TGTGCCAGCAGCCTCCGGGACAGGGGGTTTGAGACCCAGTACTTC.